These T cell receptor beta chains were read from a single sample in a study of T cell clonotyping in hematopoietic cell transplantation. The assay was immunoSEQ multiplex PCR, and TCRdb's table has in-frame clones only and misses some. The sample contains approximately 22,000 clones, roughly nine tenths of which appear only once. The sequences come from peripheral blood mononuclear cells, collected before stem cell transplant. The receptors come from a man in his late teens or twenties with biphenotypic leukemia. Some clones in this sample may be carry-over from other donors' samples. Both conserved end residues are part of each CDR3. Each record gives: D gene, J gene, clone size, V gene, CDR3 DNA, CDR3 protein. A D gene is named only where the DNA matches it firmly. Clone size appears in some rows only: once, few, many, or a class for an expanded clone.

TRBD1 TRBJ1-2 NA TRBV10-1 TGCGCCAGCAGTCCTGGACAGGGGGGCGGCTACACCTTC CASSPGQGGGYTF
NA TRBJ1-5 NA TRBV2 TGTGCCAGCGCTGAGCGGGGGGGGACCCAGCATTTT CASAERGGTQHF
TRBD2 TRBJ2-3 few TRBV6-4 TGTGCCAGCAGTGAGACCGGGACTAGCGGGGTCGATACGCAGTATTTT CASSETGTSGVDTQYF
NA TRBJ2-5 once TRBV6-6 TGTGCCAGCAGCGTCCAGGGGGGGGAGACCCAGTACTTC CASSVQGGETQYF
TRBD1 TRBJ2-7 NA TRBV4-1 TGCGCCAGCAGCCAACCGGGACAGTCCTACGAGCAGTACTTC CASSQPGQSYEQYF
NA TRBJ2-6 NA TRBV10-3 TGTGCCATCAGTGAGGCCGGCGGATTCTCTGGGGCCAACGTCCTGACTTTC CAISEAGGFSGANVLTF
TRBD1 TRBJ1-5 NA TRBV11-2 TGTGCCAGCAGTTTTTCGGGGACAGGGATTGGTCAGCCCCAGCATTTT CASSFSGTGIGQPQHF
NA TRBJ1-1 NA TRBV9 TGTGCCAGCAGCCCGGTGAACACTGAAGCTTTCTTT CASSPVNTEAFF
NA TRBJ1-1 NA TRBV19 TGTGCCAGTAGTATCCGGCTAAACACTGAAGCTTTCTTT CASSIRLNTEAFF
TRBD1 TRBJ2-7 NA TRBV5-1 TGCGCCAGCGGACAGGGGGCATCCTACGAGCAGTACTTC CASGQGASYEQYF
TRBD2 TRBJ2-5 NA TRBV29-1 TGCAGCGTTTCCGGGACTAGCGAGGGCGAGACCCAGTACTTC CSVSGTSEGETQYF
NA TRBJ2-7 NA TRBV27 TGTGCCAGCAGCCCCACAGGGAACGAGCAGTACTTC CASSPTGNEQYF
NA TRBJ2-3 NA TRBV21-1 TGTGCCAGCAGCCCGCAATCATATTCTAGCACAGATACGCAGTATTTT CASSPQSYSSTDTQYF
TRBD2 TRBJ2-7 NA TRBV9 TGTGCCAGCAGCGTAGATCAAGCGGGGGACTTCTACGAGCAGTACTTC CASSVDQAGDFYEQYF
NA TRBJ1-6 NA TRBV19 TGTGCCAGTAGTATCGGATCTTATAATTCACCCCTCCACTTT CASSIGSYNSPLHF
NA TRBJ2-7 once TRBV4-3 TGCGCCAGCAGCCAAGATCTCGGGCCGACCTACGAGCAGTACTTC CASSQDLGPTYEQYF
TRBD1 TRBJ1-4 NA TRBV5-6 TGTGCCAGCACCAAAACAGGGGGCAAAAGCTATAATGAAAAACTGTTTTTT CASTKTGGKSYNEKLFF
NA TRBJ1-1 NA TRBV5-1 TGCGCCAGCAGCTTGGGGAATTCAATGAACACTGAAGCTTTCTTT CASSLGNSMNTEAFF
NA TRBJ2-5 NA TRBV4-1 TGCGCCAGCAGCCAAGTCCCTTGGGGAGAGACCCAGTACTTC CASSQVPWGETQYF